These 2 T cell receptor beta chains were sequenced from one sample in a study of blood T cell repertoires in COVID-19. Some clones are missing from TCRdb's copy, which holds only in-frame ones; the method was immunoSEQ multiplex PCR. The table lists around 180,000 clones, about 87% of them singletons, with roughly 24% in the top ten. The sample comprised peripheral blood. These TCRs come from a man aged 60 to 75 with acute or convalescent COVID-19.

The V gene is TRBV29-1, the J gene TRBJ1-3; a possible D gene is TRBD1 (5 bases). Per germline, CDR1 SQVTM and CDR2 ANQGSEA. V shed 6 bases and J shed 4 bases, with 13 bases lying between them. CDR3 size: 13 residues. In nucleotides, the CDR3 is TGCAGCGTCAACCGGGGACTAGGAAACACCATATATTTT. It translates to CSVNRGLGNTIYF.

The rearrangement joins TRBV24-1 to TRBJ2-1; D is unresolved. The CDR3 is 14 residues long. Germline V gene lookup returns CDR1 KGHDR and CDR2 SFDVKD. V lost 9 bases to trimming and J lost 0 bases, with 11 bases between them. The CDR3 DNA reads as TGTGCCACCTCGACTGGCGACTCCTACAATGAGCAGTTCTTC. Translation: CATSTGDSYNEQFF.